One sample yielded the 24 T cell receptor beta chains listed below, sequenced in a study of T cells in Graves' hyperthyroidism and ophthalmopathy. Using RNA transcripts as the source, TCR beta CDR3 regions were amplified. HTBI primers were the set used in a first-round RT-PCR of the TCR CDR3. TCRdb used MiXCR to reprocess the multiplex PCR reads, holding one entry per CDR3 protein. Among around 620,000 distinct CDR3 sequences listed, 15% to 20% were seen once. Material for sequencing was blood. Source of these receptors: a young woman with Graves' hyperthyroidism.

This chain connects TRBV13 to TRBJ2-1; 12 nucleotides match TRBD2. Per germline, CDR1 PRHDT and CDR2 FYEKMQ (reference sequence). V trimming: 5 bases; J trimming: 8 bases; junction bases outside the gene matches: 16. The CDR3 extends over 18 amino acids. The CDR3 region has the DNA TGTGCCAGCAGCGGGCGTCTGACTAGCGGGAGCGCCAGGGATGAGCAGTTCTTC. Translated: CASSGRLTSGSARDEQFF.

Worth noting for this clonotype: This could be a read error, since a much larger clone is one nucleotide away. The chain has TRBV7-2 and TRBJ2-1; D is perhaps TRBD2 (5 bases). CDR3 size: 15 residues. Trimming stripped 0 bases from V and 6 bases from J, with 12 bases between. Germline CDR1 is SGHTA and CDR2 is FQGNSA. The DNA for the CDR3 is TGTGCCAGCAGCTTAGCGGGAGCAGGCTGCAATGAGCAGTTCTTC. Protein product: CASSLAGAGCNEQFF.

CDR3 coding DNA: TGCAGTGCTAGAATCGGGCAGACGAATTCACCCCTCCACTTT. As protein: CSARIGQTNSPLHF. The chain carries TRBV20-1 and TRBJ1-6; D unclear. The CDR3 consists of 14 residues. V lost 2 bases and J 7 bases, leaving 12 bases between the germline ends. Looked up from germline, CDR1 is DFQATT and CDR2 is SNEGSKA (reference sequence).

This clonotype was recorded many times. V and J are TRBV20-1 and TRBJ2-1; D may be TRBD1 or TRBD2 (6 bases each). Germline values: CDR1 DFQATT, CDR2 SNEGSKA (reference sequence). The germline V and J ends were trimmed by 2 bases and 1 base, with 15 bases remaining between them. The CDR3 length is 16 residues. CDR3 amino acids: CSARPQGRMSYNEQFF. The CDR3 DNA reads TGCAGTGCTAGACCTCAGGGGAGGATGTCCTACAATGAGCAGTTCTTC.

The J gene is TRBJ1-6, the V gene TRBV11-2; D is uncertain. Germline CDR1 and CDR2: SGHAT and FQNNGV. This CDR3 is 18 amino acids long. Trimming left V 2 bases short and J 0 bases short, with 14 bases between. In nucleotides, the CDR3 is TGTGCCAGCAGCTTAAAGGACTCCTCTAGCTCCTATAATTCACCCCTCCACTTT. Protein: CASSLKDSSSSYNSPLHF.

This clonotype has ten or more counts. V gene TRBV5-5 combines with J gene TRBJ2-1; TRBD2 agrees at 10 bases. J lost 7 bases, V lost 5 bases, and 12 bases had no gene match. From germline, CDR1 is SGHKS and CDR2 YYEKEE (reference sequence). This CDR3 contains 16 residues. CDR3 bases: TGTGCCAGCAGGAAGACCGCTAGCGGGAGTGGGAATGAGCAGTTCTTC. The encoded protein is CASRKTASGSGNEQFF.

The table lists this clonotype with a few counts. This chain joins TRBV25-1 and TRBJ2-2; 8 nucleotides align to TRBD1. With V trimmed by 3 bases and J by 2 bases, 5 bases remained unmatched. The CDR3 loop spans 16 amino acids. The germline gives CDR1 MGHDK, CDR2 SYGVNS. CDR3 sequence: CASSDSGTGNTGELFF. CDR3 sequence (DNA): TGTGCCAGCAGTGATTCCGGGACAGGAAACACCGGGGAGCTGTTTTTT.

This chain joins TRBV12-5 and TRBJ2-7; 7 bases line up with TRBD1. This CDR3 has 16 residues. CDR1 and CDR2 (germline): LGHNT, FRNRAP. After removal of 1 base from V and 3 bases from J, the junction contained 9 bases not matched to a gene. Here the CDR3 DNA reads TGTGCTAGTGGTTTGGAACACAGGGGCAGGGGCTACGAGCAGTACTTC. Its translation: CASGLEHRGRGYEQYF.

This clonotype was found many times. This chain connects TRBV2 to TRBJ1-2; perhaps TRBD1 as D (6 bases). V was pared by 6 bases and J by 4 bases, with 15 bases between. This CDR3 region has 14 residues. CDR1 SNHLY and CDR2 FYNNEI come from the germline V gene. Here the CDR3 DNA reads TGTGCCAGCAGCCCACAGGGTGAAGCCTATGGCTACACCTTC. It codes for CASSPQGEAYGYTF.

The gene calls are TRBV10-2 and TRBJ2-1, with 7 bases identical to TRBD2. Losses at the gene ends were 5 bases for V and 11 bases for J; bases not matched to a gene: 12. CDR3 length: 14 amino acids. Germline V gene lookup returns CDR1 WSHSY and CDR2 SAAADI. CDR3 coding DNA: TGCGCCAGCAGTCTCAACCCGAGCGGGGCAAAGCAGTTCTTC. This encodes CASSLNPSGAKQFF.

The table lists this clonotype with many counts. The chain recombines TRBV4-3 with TRBJ1-1; D perhaps matches TRBD1 (5 bases). Germline lookup yields CDR1 LGHNA and CDR2 YSLEER. V was clipped by 3 bases and J by 0 bases, with 8 bases between them. The CDR3 loop spans 14 amino acids. The CDR3 is CASSQTAMNTEAFF. For the CDR3, the DNA is TGCGCCAGCAGCCAGACAGCCATGAACACTGAAGCTTTCTTT.

This clonotype was recorded many times. V and J are TRBV18 and TRBJ2-5, with a possible D match to TRBD2 (5 bases). Germline V gives CDR1 KGHSH, CDR2 LQKENI. The CDR3 contains 14 residues. Trimming pared 2 bases from V and 4 bases from J, leaving 11 bases between. The CDR3, as DNA: TGTGCCAGCTCACCAGAACTAGTGGGAGAGACCCAGTACTTC. This translates into CASSPELVGETQYF.

At least ten counts were recorded for this clonotype. The chain links TRBV12-3 or TRBV12-4 to TRBJ2-4; D is ambiguous. Trimming took 4 bases from V and 9 from J, leaving 16 bases between them. This CDR3 has 14 residues. This CDR3 reads CASSSTLGKGIQYF. The CDR3 DNA is TGTGCCAGCAGTTCCACCTTGGGGAAGGGCATTCAGTACTTC.

This clonotype came up a few times. The chain combines TRBV19 with TRBJ2-1; D gene ambiguous. Germline V CDR1 and CDR2: LNHDA, SQIVND (reference sequence). Deletions cut 3 bases from V and 5 bases from J, with 8 bases between. CDR3 size: 13 residues. CDR3 in amino acids: CASSMSIDNEQFF. CDR3 nucleotides: TGTGCCAGTAGTATGAGTATAGACAATGAGCAGTTCTTC.

The V and J genes are TRBV6-4 and TRBJ2-1; TRBD2 agrees at 12 bases. This CDR3 is 15 amino acids long. The V gene's germline CDR1 is MRHNA and CDR2 SNTAGT. Trimming cost V 6 bases and J 4 bases; bases outside gene matches: 4. The CDR3: CASSRLAGVYNEQFF. CDR3 nucleotide sequence: TGTGCCAGCAGCCGACTAGCGGGAGTATACAATGAGCAGTTCTTC.

There are many counts of this clonotype. V usage is TRBV7-9 and J usage is TRBJ2-1; TRBD2 matches at 10 bases. Germline V gene data show CDR1 as SEHNR and CDR2 as FQNEAQ (reference sequence). The CDR3 runs 14 residues. With V trimmed by 5 bases and J by 7 bases, 5 bases remained unmatched. The CDR3 DNA sequence: TGTGCCAGCAGCGCTAGCGGGAGAGGGAATGAGCAGTTCTTC. Translated, it gives CASSASGRGNEQFF.

This clonotype has just a few counts. The J gene is TRBJ1-1, the V gene TRBV7-8; a weak D match, TRBD1 (6 bases). Deletions cut 2 bases from V and 3 bases from J, with 16 bases between. CDR3 length: 16 amino acids. Germline assignment: CDR1 SGHVS and CDR2 FQNEAQ. CDR3 residues: CASSLKGVVRYTEAFF. The CDR3 DNA is TGTGCCAGCAGCTTAAAGGGGGTTGTCAGATACACTGAAGCTTTCTTT. The full variable domain, with the rest looked up from reference TRBV7-8 and TRBJ1-1, is GAGVSQSPRYKVAKRGQDVALRCDPISGHVSLFWYQQALGQGPEFLTYFQNEAQLDKSGLPSDRFFAERPEGSVSTLKIQRTQQEDSAVYLCASSLKGVVRYTEAFFGQGTRLTVV.

J is TRBJ1-2 and V is TRBV2; TRBD1 is a possible D gene (5 bases). This CDR3 spans 15 amino acids. CDR1 SNHLY and CDR2 FYNNEI come from the germline V gene. V gave up 1 base and J gave up 4 bases, with 13 bases separating them. For the CDR3, the DNA is TGTGCCAGCAGTGAAGAAGTGGGAGGGACCTATGGCTACACCTTC. It yields the protein CASSEEVGGTYGYTF.

This clonotype came up many times. The gene calls are TRBV20-1 and TRBJ2-1; D might be TRBD2 (5 bases). The germline V gene has CDR1 DFQATT and CDR2 SNEGSKA (reference sequence). V dropped 3 bases and J dropped 2 bases, with 17 bases sitting between them. This CDR3 is built from 16 residues. CDR3 residues: CSASPVGAAPYNEQFF. The CDR3, as DNA: TGCAGTGCTAGCCCGGTTGGAGCGGCCCCCTACAATGAGCAGTTCTTC.

This clonotype was picked up many times. The chain employs TRBV20-1 and TRBJ2-7, with D possibly TRBD2 on 7 matching bases. The CDR3 covers 15 residues. CDR1 is DFQATT and CDR2 is SNEGSKA in the germline V gene (reference sequence). V lost 0 bases, J lost 4 bases, and 16 bases lay in between. CDR3 sequence: CSARDGAGAGYEQYF. DNA of the CDR3: TGCAGTGCTAGAGACGGGGCGGGGGCCGGTTACGAGCAGTACTTC.

The rearrangement uses TRBV5-4 and TRBJ1-1, with D perhaps matching TRBD1 (5 bases). Germline assignment: CDR1 SGHNT and CDR2 YYREEE (reference sequence). Trimming stripped 0 bases from V and 0 bases from J, with 12 bases between. The CDR3 runs 16 residues. The CDR3 here is CASSLGGRLMNTEAFF. The CDR3 region has the DNA TGTGCCAGCAGCTTGGGGGGCAGACTTATGAACACTGAAGCTTTCTTT.

This clonotype occurred a few times. This chain uses TRBV18 with TRBJ2-2, with a tentative D call TRBD2 (5 bases). Germline V gene lookup returns CDR1 KGHSH and CDR2 LQKENI. The CDR3 is 12 amino acids. V lost 9 bases and J lost 6, with 11 bases in between. CDR3 DNA: TGTGCCAGTTTTCGGACTGCCGGGGAGCTGTTTTTT. It encodes CASFRTAGELFF.

Many counts were recorded for this clonotype. The chain uses TRBV19 and TRBJ2-3; D possibly corresponds to TRBD2 (6 bases). Trimming left V 3 bases short and J 3 bases short, with 16 bases between. CDR1 is LNHDA and CDR2 is SQIVND in the germline V gene (reference sequence). This CDR3 comprises 16 residues. The CDR3: CASSIWDSLGTDTQYF. The CDR3 DNA reads TGTGCCAGTAGTATCTGGGACTCACTGGGGACAGATACGCAGTATTTT. Full variable domain (missing parts from reference TRBV19 and TRBJ2-3): DGGITQSPKYLFRKEGQNVTLSCEQNLNHDAMYWYRQDPGQGLRLIYYSQIVNDFQKGDIAEGYSVSREKKESFPLTVTSAQKNPTAFYLCASSIWDSLGTDTQYFGPGTRLTVL.

This rearrangement joins TRBV19 to TRBJ2-1; D might be TRBD1 (6 bases). The V gene lost 7 bases and the J gene lost 6 bases, with 13 bases spanning the gap. CDR1 is LNHDA and CDR2 is SQIVND in the germline V gene (reference sequence). This CDR3 is 13 amino acids long. This CDR3 is CASTQGPINEQFF. The CDR3 bases are TGTGCCAGTACCCAGGGGCCCATCAATGAGCAGTTCTTC. Full variable domain (remainder filled in from reference TRBV19 and TRBJ2-1): DGGITQSPKYLFRKEGQNVTLSCEQNLNHDAMYWYRQDPGQGLRLIYYSQIVNDFQKGDIAEGYSVSREKKESFPLTVTSAQKNPTAFYLCASTQGPINEQFFGPGTRLTVL.